The clone carrying this T cell receptor (beta chain) was counted between two and nine times. Trimming pared 0 bases from V and 4 bases from J, leaving 16 bases between. This CDR3 has 16 residues. Looked up from germline, CDR1 is MGHRA and CDR2 is YSYEKL. The data derive from a study of cytomegalovirus exposure and HLA in healthy donors. The PCR used 60 Vbeta and 13 Jbeta primers. Only in-frame clones appear in the TCRdb table, and some are missing; sequencing was by immunoSEQ multiplex PCR. The sample lists over 150,000 clones, about 80% occurring once. The specimen was PBMCs. This TCR was recovered from a boy under 18 in good health and CMV-seronegative. The rearrangement joins TRBV4-1 to TRBJ2-7; maybe TRBD2 (5 bases). The CDR3 nucleotides are TGCGCCAGCAGCCAAGATAGCCTAGCCGGGGAGTACGAGCAGTACTTC. Amino acid sequence: CASSQDSLAGEYEQYF.